This entry concerns a single T cell receptor beta chain. Its antigen is as yet unknown. Time point indicated: blood 4 weeks post-SBRT, at nephrectomy. This sample's treatment: 15 Gy SBRT to primary tumor, nephrectomy 4 weeks later. This record comes from a study of radiation and T cells in renal cell carcinoma. Study results and limitations: Baseline intratumoral clonotype presence is unknown without pretreatment biopsies. From baseline, blood top tumor clonotypes peaked at 2 weeks post-radiation.

Using immunoSEQ multiplex PCR, the repertoire was profiled, and TCRdb retains in-frame clones only, with some absent. The sample lists 140,000 or so clones, around 88% occurring once. Germline CDR1 LGHNA, CDR2 YSLEER. The CDR3 extends over 19 amino acids. Trimming cost V 0 bases and J 2 bases; bases outside gene matches: 12. The material was blood, obtained from a patient whose treatment included radiotherapy and nephrectomy. This rearrangement joins TRBV4-3 to TRBJ2-4; TRBD2 matches 8 bases. This TCR was recovered from a woman aged 50 to 60 with renal cell carcinoma. CDR3 residues: CASSQDYGRALSTKNIQYF. In DNA form, the CDR3 reads TGCGCCAGCAGCCAAGATTACGGGAGGGCCCTCTCGACCAAAAACATTCAGTACTTC.